These T cell receptor beta chains were read from a single sample in a study of cytomegalovirus exposure and HLA in healthy donors. TCRdb keeps only in-frame clones here, not all; method: immunoSEQ multiplex PCR. The sample has more than 100,000 clones; about 74% are singletons. Sequences were obtained from PBMCs. These receptors all come from a woman in her forties in good health and CMV-seropositive. Both conserved end residues are part of each CDR3. Fields, in order: D gene, V gene, clone size, J gene, CDR3 protein, CDR3 DNA. The D gene is left open where the match is weak. Rows give clone size only sometimes, using once, few, many, or a class for an expanded clone.

D: -
V: TRBV11-2
size: few
J: TRBJ2-7
CDR3: CASSPGYSLSYEQYF
DNA: TGTGCCAGCAGTCCAGGGTACAGCCTTTCCTACGAGCAGTACTTC

D: -
V: TRBV21-1
size: -
J: TRBJ2-3
CDR3: CASIIAQALTDTQYF
DNA: TGTGCCAGCATAATCGCCCAGGCGCTCACAGATACGCAGTATTTT

D: -
V: TRBV6-1
size: -
J: TRBJ1-6
CDR3: CASSEPQGINSPLHF
DNA: TGTGCCAGCAGTGAGCCCCAGGGTATTAATTCACCCCTCCACTTT

D: -
V: TRBV7-9
size: -
J: TRBJ1-1
CDR3: CASSLYASTEAFF
DNA: TGTGCCAGCAGCTTATATGCGAGCACTGAAGCTTTCTTT

D: -
V: TRBV7-2
size: once
J: TRBJ1-5
CDR3: CASSGAQGNQPQHF
DNA: TGTGCCAGCAGCGGGGCGCAGGGCAATCAGCCCCAGCATTTT

D: -
V: TRBV7-7
size: -
J: TRBJ2-1
CDR3: CASSLGPAGEQFF
DNA: TGTGCTAGCAGCTTAGGCCCCGCAGGTGAGCAGTTCTTC

D: -
V: TRBV5-1
size: -
J: TRBJ2-6
CDR3: CASSLWPSNSGANVLTF
DNA: TGCGCCAGCAGCTTGTGGCCGTCAAACTCTGGGGCCAACGTCCTGACTTTC

D: TRBD1
V: TRBV18
size: -
J: TRBJ1-2
CDR3: CASSQSGQGESYTF
DNA: TGTGCCAGCTCACAAAGCGGACAGGGGGAGAGCTACACCTTC

D: TRBD1
V: TRBV15
size: -
J: TRBJ1-1
CDR3: CATSRSRDRGIEAFF
DNA: TGTGCCACCAGCAGGAGCCGGGACAGGGGTATCGAAGCTTTCTTT

D: -
V: TRBV11-3
size: -
J: TRBJ2-3
CDR3: CASSAYQGTQYF
DNA: TGTGCCAGCAGCGCATACCAGGGTACGCAGTATTTT

D: -
V: TRBV19
size: -
J: TRBJ2-5
CDR3: CASSMSSVETQYF
DNA: TGTGCCAGTAGTATGAGTAGTGTAGAGACCCAGTACTTC

D: -
V: TRBV6-1
size: -
J: TRBJ2-7
CDR3: CASSDGGAGSYEQYF
DNA: TGTGCCAGCAGTGATGGGGGGGCTGGCTCCTACGAGCAGTACTTC

D: TRBD1
V: TRBV30
size: few
J: TRBJ2-4
CDR3: CAWTLGQENIQYF
DNA: TGTGCCTGGACCCTGGGACAGGAAAACATTCAGTACTTC

D: TRBD1
V: TRBV7-3
size: -
J: TRBJ2-2
CDR3: CASSKLQGTGELFF
DNA: TGTGCCAGCAGCAAACTACAGGGGACCGGGGAGCTGTTTTTT

D: TRBD2
V: TRBV4-1
size: few
J: TRBJ2-5
CDR3: CASSLLGTSGGETQYF
DNA: TGCGCCAGCAGCCTTTTGGGGACTAGCGGGGGAGAGACCCAGTACTTC

D: -
V: TRBV4-1
size: -
J: TRBJ2-2
CDR3: CASSQDGAGELFF
DNA: TGCGCCAGCAGCCAAGACGGAGCCGGGGAGCTGTTTTTT

D: TRBD1
V: TRBV5-1
size: -
J: TRBJ1-1
CDR3: CASRLDRTNTEAFF
DNA: TGCGCCAGCAGATTGGACAGGACGAACACTGAAGCTTTCTTT

D: -
V: TRBV5-1
size: -
J: TRBJ2-1
CDR3: CASSLSSVNEQFF
DNA: TGCGCCAGCAGCTTATCTAGCGTGAATGAGCAGTTCTTC

D: TRBD1
V: TRBV7-2
size: -
J: TRBJ1-1
CDR3: CASSSRQGHTEAFF
DNA: TGTGCCAGCAGCTCGAGACAGGGGCATACTGAAGCTTTCTTT

D: -
V: TRBV7-2
size: -
J: TRBJ2-4
CDR3: CASSLRAEGQYF
DNA: TGTGCCAGCAGCTTAAGGGCGGAGGGACAGTACTTC

D: TRBD1
V: TRBV10-2
size: -
J: TRBJ2-1
CDR3: CASSSSTGGGYNEQFF
DNA: TGCGCCAGCAGTTCCTCGACAGGGGGCGGGTACAATGAGCAGTTCTTC

D: -
V: TRBV5-4
size: once
J: TRBJ1-4
CDR3: CASSLYGEKLFF
DNA: TGTGCCAGCAGCTTATACGGTGAAAAACTGTTTTTT

D: TRBD1
V: TRBV7-8
size: few
J: TRBJ1-4
CDR3: CASSFVSKYSGGLEKLFF
DNA: TGTGCCAGCAGCTTCGTTTCGAAGTATTCAGGGGGGTTAGAAAAACTGTTTTTT

D: -
V: TRBV30
size: -
J: TRBJ2-3
CDR3: CAWGLTDTQYF
DNA: TGTGCCTGGGGGCTCACAGATACGCAGTATTTT

D: TRBD1
V: TRBV6-5
size: few
J: TRBJ1-1
CDR3: CASSAGTGGREAFF
DNA: TGTGCCAGCAGCGCCGGGACAGGGGGCCGTGAAGCTTTCTTT

D: -
V: TRBV11-2
size: -
J: TRBJ2-7
CDR3: CASSLDRDKTYEQYF
DNA: TGTGCCAGCAGCTTAGATAGGGACAAAACCTACGAGCAGTACTTC

D: TRBD1
V: TRBV6-1
size: few
J: TRBJ2-3
CDR3: CASSEGDRGGTDTQYF
DNA: TGTGCCAGCAGTGAGGGCGACAGGGGGGGCACAGATACGCAGTATTTT

D: TRBD2
V: TRBV27
size: -
J: TRBJ2-5
CDR3: CASSLWASGDIGETQYF
DNA: TGTGCCAGCAGTTTATGGGCTAGCGGGGACATAGGAGAGACCCAGTACTTC

D: TRBD1
V: TRBV18
size: -
J: TRBJ1-4
CDR3: CASSPPGQDYEKLFF
DNA: TGTGCCAGCTCACCACCGGGACAGGATTATGAAAAACTGTTTTTT

D: -
V: TRBV6-5
size: few
J: TRBJ2-7
CDR3: CASKITRVTYEQYF
DNA: TGTGCCAGCAAGATAACCAGGGTAACCTACGAGCAGTACTTC

D: TRBD2
V: TRBV5-1
size: -
J: TRBJ2-1
CDR3: CASSDRTSGNNEQFF
DNA: TGCGCCAGCAGCGATCGGACTAGCGGGAACAATGAGCAGTTCTTC

D: -
V: TRBV19
size: -
J: TRBJ1-1
CDR3: CASSIEGTPTMNTEAFF
DNA: TGTGCCAGTAGTATAGAGGGGACTCCGACCATGAACACTGAAGCTTTCTTT

D: -
V: TRBV12-5
size: -
J: TRBJ2-3
CDR3: CASGRSTDTQYF
DNA: TGTGCTAGTGGACGGAGCACAGATACGCAGTATTTT

D: -
V: TRBV6-5
size: -
J: TRBJ2-5
CDR3: CASSYRQNQETQYF
DNA: TGTGCCAGCAGTTACCGACAGAACCAAGAGACCCAGTACTTC

D: -
V: TRBV5-1
size: few
J: TRBJ2-5
CDR3: CASSLGQIETQYF
DNA: TGCGCCAGCAGCTTGGGACAGATAGAGACCCAGTACTTC

D: -
V: TRBV6-1
size: -
J: TRBJ1-1
CDR3: CASSGRLNTEAFF
DNA: TGTGCCAGCAGTGGTCGGTTGAACACTGAAGCTTTCTTT

D: -
V: TRBV5-1
size: few
J: TRBJ2-5
CDR3: CASSLEGLEKETQYF
DNA: TGCGCCAGCAGCTTGGAGGGACTTGAAAAAGAGACCCAGTACTTC

D: TRBD2
V: TRBV11-1
size: -
J: TRBJ2-1
CDR3: CASSSPTDSGSFGDEQFF
DNA: TGTGCCAGCAGCTCCCCTACTGATAGCGGGAGTTTTGGCGATGAGCAGTTCTTC

D: TRBD2
V: TRBV5-1
size: -
J: TRBJ2-7
CDR3: CASSLAVGGRGVHEQYF
DNA: TGCGCCAGCAGCTTGGCCGTCGGCGGGAGGGGCGTCCACGAGCAGTACTTC

D: -
V: TRBV5-1
size: -
J: TRBJ1-5
CDR3: CASSASGVEGQPQHF
DNA: TGCGCCAGCAGCGCCAGCGGGGTGGAAGGACAGCCCCAGCATTTT

D: -
V: TRBV10-1
size: few
J: TRBJ1-1
CDR3: CASMSGDELWTEAFF
DNA: TGCGCCAGCATGTCGGGGGATGAGTTGTGGACTGAAGCTTTCTTT

D: -
V: TRBV11-3
size: -
J: TRBJ2-7
CDR3: CASSPAGGGEQYF
DNA: TGTGCCAGCAGCCCCGCCGGTGGTGGCGAGCAGTACTTC

D: -
V: TRBV19
size: -
J: TRBJ1-5
CDR3: CASSIMAGRTFNQPQHF
DNA: TGTGCCAGTAGTATAATGGCGGGACGGACTTTCAATCAGCCCCAGCATTTT

D: -
V: TRBV7-3
size: -
J: TRBJ2-1
CDR3: CASSPTTVLYNEQFF
DNA: TGTGCCAGCAGCCCTACGACAGTTCTCTACAATGAGCAGTTCTTC

D: -
V: TRBV10-3
size: -
J: TRBJ1-5
CDR3: CAIRAAANSNQPQHF
DNA: TGTGCCATCAGGGCCGCAGCGAATAGCAATCAGCCCCAGCATTTT

D: -
V: TRBV5-5
size: -
J: TRBJ2-1
CDR3: CASSLAGDRYNEQFF
DNA: TGTGCCAGCAGCTTGGCGGGGGACCGCTACAATGAGCAGTTCTTC

D: -
V: TRBV9
size: -
J: TRBJ2-2
CDR3: CASSSDKLDTGELFF
DNA: TGTGCCAGCAGCTCCGACAAGCTCGACACCGGGGAGCTGTTTTTT

D: -
V: TRBV7-9
size: -
J: TRBJ2-1
CDR3: CASSLDGTWNEQFF
DNA: TGTGCCAGCAGCTTAGACGGGACTTGGAATGAGCAGTTCTTC

D: TRBD2
V: TRBV19
size: -
J: TRBJ2-7
CDR3: CASSIAAGLSYEQYF
DNA: TGTGCCAGTAGTATAGCAGCGGGACTCTCCTACGAGCAGTACTTC

D: -
V: TRBV5-1
size: -
J: TRBJ1-1
CDR3: CASSPRRENTEAFF
DNA: TGCGCCAGCAGCCCCCGACGGGAGAACACTGAAGCTTTCTTT

D: -
V: TRBV9
size: -
J: TRBJ2-7
CDR3: CASSGGRSYEQYF
DNA: TGTGCCAGCAGCGGTGGCCGCTCCTACGAGCAGTACTTC

D: -
V: TRBV19
size: once
J: TRBJ1-1
CDR3: CASSPLPAGNTEAFF
DNA: TGTGCCAGTAGTCCCCTTCCCGCGGGGAACACTGAAGCTTTCTTT

D: -
V: TRBV4-1
size: -
J: TRBJ2-7
CDR3: CASSPTLGASYEQYF
DNA: TGCGCCAGCAGCCCTACCTTAGGGGCCTCCTACGAGCAGTACTTC

D: -
V: TRBV10-1
size: -
J: TRBJ2-3
CDR3: CASSESSGVNTQYF
DNA: TGCGCCAGCAGTGAATCGTCAGGGGTGAATACGCAGTATTTT

D: -
V: TRBV28
size: -
J: TRBJ1-5
CDR3: CASRGADQPQHF
DNA: TGTGCCAGCAGGGGGGCGGATCAGCCCCAGCATTTT